The present T cell receptor beta chain was sequenced within a study of T cells in Graves' hyperthyroidism and ophthalmopathy. Study-level background: Blood was drawn when the patient was first diagnosed and still untreated. General study points: Expanded thyroid clonotypes (above 0.001) were mostly also found in blood. A model of 13 V-J features distinguished ophthalmopathy from stable hyperthyroidism.

Template material for amplifying TCR beta CDR3 regions consisted of RNA transcripts. The HTBI primer set drove a first-round RT-PCR of the TCR CDR3. TCRdb re-called the multiplex PCR reads through MiXCR, storing one row per CDR3 protein. The sample lists 350,000 or so distinct CDR3 sequences, roughly 20% seen once, with around 16% in the top ten. This CDR3 spans 11 amino acids. The germline V gene has CDR1 GTSNPN and CDR2 SVGIG (reference sequence). V was trimmed by 7 bases and J by 6 bases, leaving 12 bases between them. This clonotype appeared many times. Its matching antigen is unknown. Ophthalmopathy patients had moderate-to-severe active disease, CAS ≥3, NOSPECS ≥4, and disease duration under 3 months.

The clonotype was recovered from a woman in her forties with Graves' ophthalmopathy. The sequenced sample was blood. The genes are TRBV30 and TRBJ1-1; D perhaps matches TRBD1 (6 bases). The CDR3 protein is CAFLGGPEAFF. The CDR3 DNA sequence: TGTGCCTTCCTCGGGGGGCCTGAAGCTTTCTTT.